These T cell receptor beta chains were read from a single sample in a study of cytomegalovirus exposure and HLA in healthy donors. TCRdb keeps only in-frame clones here, not all; method: immunoSEQ multiplex PCR. The sample yields approximately 300,000 clones, roughly 81% seen once. The source material was PBMCs. The receptor set was obtained from a woman aged 40-49 years in good health and CMV-seropositive. The CDR3 runs from the conserved cysteine through the conserved F or W. Each record gives: CDR3 protein, CDR3 DNA, clone size, D gene, V gene, J gene. A D gene is named only where the DNA matches it firmly. Where a row states a size, it is once, few, many or the class of an expanded clone; other rows omit it.

cdr3_aa: CASSAEALMVSRTDTQYF; cdr3_nt: TGTGCCAGCAGCGCGGAAGCACTGATGGTGTCCCGCACAGATACGCAGTATTTT; clone_size: NA; d_call: NA; v_call: TRBV5-6; j_call: TRBJ2-3
cdr3_aa: CASSPSYPRQETQYF; cdr3_nt: TGTGCCAGCTCACCGAGTTACCCACGACAAGAGACCCAGTACTTC; clone_size: NA; d_call: NA; v_call: TRBV18; j_call: TRBJ2-5
cdr3_aa: CASSLGQGSNNSPLHF; cdr3_nt: TGTGCCAGCAGCTTAGGCCAGGGAAGCAATAATTCACCCCTCCACTTT; clone_size: NA; d_call: NA; v_call: TRBV13; j_call: TRBJ1-6
cdr3_aa: CASSSTGGNEKLFF; cdr3_nt: TGTGCCAGCAGTTCGACAGGGGGCAATGAAAAACTGTTTTTT; clone_size: NA; d_call: TRBD1; v_call: TRBV6-5; j_call: TRBJ1-4
cdr3_aa: CASSLDRGPGNTIYF; cdr3_nt: TGTGCCAGCAGTTTGGACAGGGGGCCTGGAAACACCATATATTTT; clone_size: NA; d_call: TRBD1; v_call: TRBV27; j_call: TRBJ1-3
cdr3_aa: CASSLRGSGRGADTQYF; cdr3_nt: TGTGCCAGCAGCTTGAGAGGTAGCGGGAGAGGCGCAGATACGCAGTATTTT; clone_size: once; d_call: TRBD2; v_call: TRBV5-4; j_call: TRBJ2-3
cdr3_aa: CATLGQHNQPQHF; cdr3_nt: TGTGCCACCCTTGGACAGCACAATCAGCCCCAGCATTTT; clone_size: NA; d_call: NA; v_call: TRBV10-3; j_call: TRBJ1-5
cdr3_aa: CASSPSGMETQYF; cdr3_nt: TGTGCCAGCAGCCCTAGCGGGATGGAGACCCAGTACTTC; clone_size: NA; d_call: TRBD2; v_call: TRBV9; j_call: TRBJ2-5
cdr3_aa: CASSPDRTSNQPQHF; cdr3_nt: TGTGCCAGCAGCCCCGACAGGACGAGCAATCAGCCCCAGCATTTT; clone_size: NA; d_call: NA; v_call: TRBV6-6; j_call: TRBJ1-5
cdr3_aa: CASSGQISTDTQYF; cdr3_nt: TGTGCCAGCAGCGGACAAATAAGCACAGATACGCAGTATTTT; clone_size: NA; d_call: NA; v_call: TRBV9; j_call: TRBJ2-3
cdr3_aa: CASSGLGRGYQETQYF; cdr3_nt: TGTGCCAGCAGTGGTCTCGGCAGGGGTTATCAAGAGACCCAGTACTTC; clone_size: NA; d_call: NA; v_call: TRBV6-1; j_call: TRBJ2-5
cdr3_aa: CASSDHSGSYNEQFF; cdr3_nt: TGTGCCAGCAGTGACCATAGCGGATCCTACAATGAGCAGTTCTTC; clone_size: once; d_call: NA; v_call: TRBV25-1; j_call: TRBJ2-1
cdr3_aa: CASSLGQVGNQPQHF; cdr3_nt: TGTGCCAGCAGCTTAGGACAGGTGGGAAATCAGCCCCAGCATTTT; clone_size: once; d_call: NA; v_call: TRBV7-8; j_call: TRBJ1-5
cdr3_aa: CASSVVPDSTYEQYF; cdr3_nt: TGTGCCAGCAGCGTGGTACCGGACAGCACCTACGAGCAGTACTTC; clone_size: few; d_call: NA; v_call: TRBV11-3; j_call: TRBJ2-7
cdr3_aa: CASSPSPGGRDQPQHF; cdr3_nt: TGTGCCAGCAGCCCCTCTCCCGGGGGGCGGGATCAGCCCCAGCATTTT; clone_size: NA; d_call: NA; v_call: TRBV9; j_call: TRBJ1-5
cdr3_aa: CATASGEAYNEQFF; cdr3_nt: TGTGCCACTGCGTCGGGGGAAGCCTACAATGAGCAGTTCTTC; clone_size: NA; d_call: NA; v_call: TRBV27; j_call: TRBJ2-1
cdr3_aa: CASTGLYEQYF; cdr3_nt: TGTGCCAGCACAGGGCTCTACGAGCAGTACTTC; clone_size: NA; d_call: NA; v_call: TRBV6-5; j_call: TRBJ2-7
cdr3_aa: CASSSSLNEQFF; cdr3_nt: TGTGCCAGCAGCAGCTCCCTCAATGAGCAGTTCTTC; clone_size: NA; d_call: NA; v_call: TRBV7-3; j_call: TRBJ2-1
cdr3_aa: CASSSGGGRTEAFF; cdr3_nt: TGTGCCAGCAGCTCCGGGGGGGGGCGAACTGAAGCTTTCTTT; clone_size: NA; d_call: NA; v_call: TRBV7-2; j_call: TRBJ1-1
cdr3_aa: CASSPTGTAYGHTF; cdr3_nt: TGTGCCAGCAGTCCGACTGGGACAGCCTATGGCCACACCTTC; clone_size: NA; d_call: TRBD1; v_call: TRBV25-1; j_call: TRBJ1-2
cdr3_aa: CASSKKGQDTTPGNTIYF; cdr3_nt: TGTGCCAGCAGCAAAAAGGGTCAGGACACGACCCCTGGAAACACCATATATTTT; clone_size: NA; d_call: NA; v_call: TRBV21-1; j_call: TRBJ1-3
cdr3_aa: CASSLGQGAFYGYTF; cdr3_nt: TGTGCCAGCAGCTTAGGACAGGGGGCTTTCTATGGCTACACCTTC; clone_size: NA; d_call: TRBD1; v_call: TRBV7-9; j_call: TRBJ1-2
cdr3_aa: CAISESVQETQYF; cdr3_nt: TGTGCCATCAGTGAAAGCGTCCAAGAGACCCAGTACTTC; clone_size: NA; d_call: NA; v_call: TRBV10-3; j_call: TRBJ2-5
cdr3_aa: CASSLGITDRETQYF; cdr3_nt: TGCGCCAGCAGCTTGGGCATAACGGACAGGGAGACCCAGTACTTC; clone_size: NA; d_call: TRBD1; v_call: TRBV5-1; j_call: TRBJ2-5
cdr3_aa: CASSRPGGAGTYEQYF; cdr3_nt: TGTGCCAGCAGTCGTCCCGGGGGAGCGGGGACCTACGAGCAGTACTTC; clone_size: NA; d_call: TRBD2; v_call: TRBV28; j_call: TRBJ2-7
cdr3_aa: CASSPSGRLWWYTF; cdr3_nt: TGTGCCAGCAGCCCCTCGGGCAGACTATGGTGGTACACCTTC; clone_size: NA; d_call: NA; v_call: TRBV28; j_call: TRBJ1-2
cdr3_aa: CASSQLPGLTESTDTQYF; cdr3_nt: TGTGCCAGCAGCCAGCTACCGGGACTGACGGAAAGCACAGATACGCAGTATTTT; clone_size: NA; d_call: NA; v_call: TRBV14; j_call: TRBJ2-3
cdr3_aa: CASSQGTSEYNEQFF; cdr3_nt: TGCGCCAGCAGCCAAGGGACTAGCGAGTACAATGAGCAGTTCTTC; clone_size: few; d_call: TRBD2; v_call: TRBV4-3; j_call: TRBJ2-1
cdr3_aa: CASSSGTGGLGQYF; cdr3_nt: TGTGCCAGCAGTTCCGGGACAGGGGGGCTCGGGCAGTACTTC; clone_size: NA; d_call: TRBD1; v_call: TRBV27; j_call: TRBJ2-7
cdr3_aa: CASSLGGQGPTGQYF; cdr3_nt: TGCGCCAGCAGCTTAGGTGGACAGGGGCCAACAGGGCAGTACTTC; clone_size: few; d_call: TRBD1; v_call: TRBV5-1; j_call: TRBJ2-7
cdr3_aa: CASSQGKRRNTGELFF; cdr3_nt: TGCGCCAGCAGCCAAGGTAAGCGGAGAAACACCGGGGAGCTGTTTTTT; clone_size: NA; d_call: NA; v_call: TRBV4-1; j_call: TRBJ2-2
cdr3_aa: CASSPLLGSATEQYF; cdr3_nt: TGTGCCAGCAGCCCTCTCCTCGGCAGCGCCACCGAGCAGTACTTC; clone_size: few; d_call: NA; v_call: TRBV6-5; j_call: TRBJ2-7
cdr3_aa: CASSGGTGGIGNTIYF; cdr3_nt: TGTGCCAGCAGCGGCGGGACAGGGGGCATTGGAAACACCATATATTTT; clone_size: once; d_call: TRBD1; v_call: TRBV5-6; j_call: TRBJ1-3